This TCR beta chain is drawn from a study of blood T cell repertoires in COVID-19. In the study overall: Nucleic acid was either cDNA or gDNA, and it came from T cells, B-cell-depleted T cells, or PBMCs.

The CDR3 has 18 residues. In the authors' workflow: Nucleated cell number was recorded as an estimate derived from reference gene primer amplification. TCRdb's copy holds only in-frame clones and misses some; the assay was immunoSEQ multiplex PCR. V, J and clone size were drawn from that table, and D and trimming were deduced from the DNA. This sample has around 80,000 clones, with approximately 86% found just once. The origin of this receptor is a woman aged 80 or over with acute or convalescent COVID-19. The genes are TRBV21-1 and TRBJ2-2; the D call TRBD2 from the table was never checked on the DNA. TRBV21-1 is a pseudogene. The sample consisted of peripheral blood. CDR3 amino acids: CASSNYGAGVSSTGELFF. The CDR3 DNA follows: TGTGCCAGCAGCAATTATGGTGCGGGAGTTAGCTCCACCGGGGAGCTGTTTTTT.